Listed below are T cell receptor beta chains from one sample, sequenced in a study of CD8 T cells in Susac syndrome. Using its own MiXCR run on the immunoSEQ multiplex PCR reads, TCRdb lists one record per CDR3 protein. The sample yields about 64,000 distinct CDR3 sequences, approximately 96% seen once. Sequencing input: CD8+ T cells from PBMCs. The receptors originated from a human donor with multiple sclerosis. Each CDR3 is given with its conserved first and last residue. The D gene is left open where the match is weak. Some rows have no size entry. The others give once, few or many, or a class for an expanded clone.

D	V	J	size	DNA	CDR3
.	TRBV28	TRBJ2-7	.	TGTGCCAGCAGCATAGCCAGGTACGAGCAGTACTTC	CASSIARYEQYF
.	TRBV9	TRBJ2-7	.	TGTGCCAGCAGCCCGACAGAATCTGTCCACGAGCAGTACTTC	CASSPTESVHEQYF
.	TRBV7-9	TRBJ1-2	.	TGTGCCAGCAGCTCCCTACAGGGATCCCCCTATGGCTACACCTTC	CASSSLQGSPYGYTF
.	TRBV19	TRBJ2-1	once	TGTGCCAGTAGCCAAACCGGGACAATCTATGAGCAGTTCTTC	CASSQTGTIYEQFF
TRBD2	TRBV3-1	TRBJ2-6	.	TGTGCCAGCAGCCAAGATCTATCGGGGGGAGGGGCCAACGTCCTGACTTTC	CASSQDLSGGGANVLTF
TRBD1	TRBV3-1	TRBJ1-1	.	TGTGCCAGCAGCCCGGACAGGGGGCGCGTGAACACTGAAGCTTTCTTT	CASSPDRGRVNTEAFF
TRBD2	TRBV27	TRBJ2-3	.	TGTGCCAGCAGTTCCGGTGGCGGGGGGACTGGATCAGATACGCAGTATTTT	CASSSGGGGTGSDTQYF
.	TRBV3-1	TRBJ1-5	.	TGTGCCAGCAGCCAAGATGCTGTAGAGGGCAATCAGCCCCAGCATTTT	CASSQDAVEGNQPQHF
.	TRBV29-1	TRBJ2-1	.	TGCAGCGCCAGGGTTTCTAGCAATGAGCAGTTCTTC	CSARVSSNEQFF
.	TRBV14	TRBJ2-2	.	TGTGCCAGCAGCCAAGTTGGCACCGGGGAGCTGTTTTTT	CASSQVGTGELFF
.	TRBV28	TRBJ2-5	.	TGTGCCAGCAGTTATAGGGAACAGGAGACCCAGTACTTC	CASSYREQETQYF
.	TRBV2	TRBJ2-2	.	TGTGCCAGCAGTGCGGAGATCACCGGGGAGCTGTTTTTT	CASSAEITGELFF
.	TRBV29-1	TRBJ1-1	once	TGCAGCGTCTATCACCGGGACAATGAAGCTTTCTTT	CSVYHRDNEAFF
.	TRBV11-2	TRBJ1-2	.	TGTGCCAGCAGCTACACCTCAGGGGCGCCCCTCTATGGCTACACCTTC	CASSYTSGAPLYGYTF
TRBD1	TRBV29-1	TRBJ2-5	.	TGCAGCGTTGATGTCGGGACAGACCAAGAGACCCAGTACTTC	CSVDVGTDQETQYF
TRBD2	TRBV4-2	TRBJ2-1	.	TGTGCCAGCAGCCAACAGAGCGGGGGGGACTACAATGAGCAGTTCTTC	CASSQQSGGDYNEQFF
.	TRBV27	TRBJ1-2	.	TGTGCCAGCAGTTTATTTTCAGGGGCAGGGGGCTACACCTTC	CASSLFSGAGGYTF
TRBD1	TRBV9	TRBJ2-1	.	TGTGCCAGCAGCGCAGGACAGGGCTACAATGAGCAGTTCTTC	CASSAGQGYNEQFF
.	TRBV27	TRBJ2-3	few	TGTGCCAGCAGTTTTGGGCAGGGGACAGATACGCAGTATTTT	CASSFGQGTDTQYF
.	TRBV28	TRBJ2-5	.	TGTGCCAGCAGTTTACGACAGCAAGAGACCCAGTACTTC	CASSLRQQETQYF
.	TRBV7-6	TRBJ2-1	.	TGTGCCAGCAGCGCCGTGCTTCCGAAATACAATGAGCAGTTCTTC	CASSAVLPKYNEQFF
.	TRBV12-3/TRBV12-4	TRBJ2-2	.	TGTGCCAGCCCCGCTCGGGGGAACACCGGGGAGCTGTTTTTT	CASPARGNTGELFF
.	TRBV29-1	TRBJ2-4	.	TGCAGCGTTGAAGGGGAAACAGGGAAGGCCAAAAACATTCAGTACTTC	CSVEGETGKAKNIQYF